This record covers a single TCR beta chain. Its antigen is not identified. Participants comprised healthy donors of bone marrow. Whereas donors were nominally healthy upon sampling, unrecorded immune exposures were probable. The PCR had 60 Vbeta and 13 Jbeta primers. Produced via immunoSEQ multiplex PCR; TCRdb's table is partial and in-frame only. The sample consists of roughly 130,000 clones, around 80% of them appearing once. Looked up from germline, CDR1 is SGHRS and CDR2 is YFSETQ. CDR3 length equals 14 residues. V shed 0 bases and J shed 9 bases, with 10 bases lying between them. The sample comes from a study of cytomegalovirus exposure and HLA in healthy donors. The wider study: Caucasian-associated ancestry cluster membership applied to less than 85% of 398 genotyped donors. Study results and limitations: Per published accounts, TCR beta sequences correctly predicted the HLA-A and HLA-B alleles of most subjects.

This chain joins TRBV5-1 and TRBJ1-6, with a possible D match to TRBD1 (6 bases). Sequencing input: PBMCs. This TCR was sampled from a woman aged 40 to 50 in good health and CMV-seronegative. The CDR3 protein is CASSLDRVSSPLHF. The CDR3 DNA is TGCGCCAGCAGCTTGGACAGGGTGTCTTCACCCCTCCACTTT.